These 2 T cell receptor beta chains came from one sample sequenced in a study of blood T cell repertoires in COVID-19. The table came from immunoSEQ multiplex PCR; TCRdb's copy has only in-frame clones and leaves some out. The sample has roughly 120,000 clones; 84% are singletons. The specimen was peripheral blood. The receptor set was obtained from a woman aged 45-65 years with acute or convalescent COVID-19.

The chain recombines TRBV5-6 with TRBJ2-3, with D unresolved. The CDR3 length is 14 residues. Deletions cut 3 bases from V and 1 base from J, with 9 bases between. From germline, CDR1 is SGHDT and CDR2 YYEEEE. CDR3 loop: CASSSYSGTDTQYF. The CDR3, as DNA: TGTGCCAGCAGCTCCTACAGTGGCACAGATACGCAGTATTTT.

CDR3 nucleotide sequence: TGTGCCAGCTCACCAAAATCACGGGGAACTGAAGCTTTCTTT. Amino acid sequence: CASSPKSRGTEAFF. The chain couples TRBV18 to TRBJ1-1; D is unclear. CDR3 length: 14 amino acids. The ends were cut back, 2 bases at V and 5 bases at J, with 12 bases in the middle. The germline CDR1 and CDR2 sequences are KGHSH and LQKENI.